The 5 T cell receptor beta chains reported below all come from one sample, sequenced in a study of blood T cell repertoires in COVID-19. Sequencing used immunoSEQ multiplex PCR; TCRdb keeps in-frame clones, though not all of them. The sample has under 80,000 clones, about 77% seen once. The sample consisted of peripheral blood. All receptors derive from an older man with active or convalescent COVID-19.

The chain couples TRBV10-3 to TRBJ1-6, with D perhaps TRBD1 (6 bases). The CDR3 is made up of 14 amino acids. V was pared by 8 bases and J by 7 bases, with 15 bases between. The V gene's germline CDR1 is ENHRY and CDR2 SYGVKD. The CDR3 nucleotides are TGTGCCATCCGACAGGCGGGTTTGAATTCACCCCTCCACTTT. It yields the protein CAIRQAGLNSPLHF.

This chain joins TRBV7-2 and TRBJ2-7; TRBD2 agrees at 9 bases. Germline V CDR1 and CDR2: SGHTA, FQGNSA. The V and J ends lost 4 bases and 5 bases, in that order; junction bases with no gene match: 6. There are 14 residues in the CDR3. Here the CDR3 reads CASSSRTSANEQYF. In DNA, the CDR3 is TGTGCCAGCAGCTCCCGGACTAGCGCTAACGAGCAGTACTTC. The whole variable domain, filled in from reference TRBV7-2 and TRBJ2-7, reads GAGVSQSPSNKVTEKGKDVELRCDPISGHTALYWYRQSLGQGLEFLIYFQGNSAPDKSGLPSDRFSAERTGGSVSTLTIQRTQQEDSAVYLCASSSRTSANEQYFGPGTRLTVT.

In this sample, this clone turned up a few times. The chain carries TRBV4-1 and TRBJ2-1; 9 bases match TRBD2. The J segment lost 11 bases and the V segment lost 3 bases, leaving 11 bases of the junction unmatched. Germline V CDR1 and CDR2: MGHRA, YSYEKL. The CDR3 totals 15 residues. As DNA, the CDR3 is TGCGCCAGCAGCCATCCGGCTAGCGGGGTTAGGCAGCAGTTCTTC. It specifies CASSHPASGVRQQFF.

This clone was seen more than once but under ten times. The rearrangement joins TRBV6-2 or TRBV6-3 to TRBJ2-1; D gene unclear. V gave up 2 bases and J gave up 4 bases, with 18 bases separating them. The CDR3 is 17 amino acids. Germline V gene sequence: CDR1 MNHEY, CDR2 SVGEGT. The CDR3 nucleotides are TGTGCCAGCAGTTACCCTGAGGCTCCCCCAGCGTACAATGAGCAGTTCTTC. It yields the protein CASSYPEAPPAYNEQFF.

In this sample, this clone turned up once. The rearrangement links TRBV4-2 to TRBJ1-4; 9 nucleotides line up with TRBD1. This CDR3 has 17 residues. Trimming took 1 base from V and 5 from J; bases not matched to a gene: 8. Germline V gene sequence: CDR1 LGHNA, CDR2 YNFKEQ. The CDR3 DNA sequence: TGTGCCAGCAGCCAAGTGTGGACAGGGGTATCAAATGAAAAACTGTTTTTT. Its protein product is CASSQVWTGVSNEKLFF.